Below, 25 T cell receptor beta chains from the same sample are listed, as sequenced in a study of T cells in Graves' hyperthyroidism and ophthalmopathy. Amplification yielded TCR beta CDR3 regions, with RNA transcripts as the source. A set of HTBI primers served as the primers for a first-round RT-PCR of the TCR CDR3. From the multiplex PCR reads, TCRdb called clonotypes with MiXCR, one entry per CDR3 protein. The sample yields hundreds of thousands of distinct CDR3 sequences, roughly 15% seen once. Sequencing was done on a sample of blood. The receptor source for this set is a woman aged 60-75 years with Graves' ophthalmopathy.

V usage is TRBV7-9 and J usage is TRBJ2-7, with D possibly TRBD2 on 6 matching bases. Per germline, CDR1 SEHNR and CDR2 FQNEAQ (reference sequence). This CDR3 comprises 15 residues. V lost 1 base, J lost 5 bases, and 15 bases lay in between. CDR3 residues: CASSLVAIGGNEQYF. CDR3 sequence (DNA): TGTGCCAGCAGCTTAGTTGCTATCGGAGGGAACGAGCAGTACTTC.

This clonotype showed up many times. This sequence joins TRBV2 and TRBJ1-1; D unresolved. Germline lookup yields CDR1 SNHLY and CDR2 FYNNEI. The CDR3 totals 13 residues. V dropped 5 bases and J dropped 0 bases, with 7 bases sitting between them. The CDR3 reads CASSPEMNTEAFF. In DNA form, the CDR3 reads TGTGCCAGCAGTCCGGAGATGAACACTGAAGCTTTCTTT.

This clonotype was seen once. One end of the junction does not line up with germline, which may come from a read error. The rearrangement links TRBV11-2 to TRBJ2-1, with D unclear. Germline CDR1 is SGHAT and CDR2 is FQNNGV. CDR3 length equals 11 residues. Here the CDR3 reads CASSLVGEQLF. Here the CDR3 DNA reads TGTGCCAGCAGCTTGGTAGGTGAGCAGCTCTTC.

V and J are TRBV6-2 or TRBV6-3 and TRBJ2-5, with D possibly matching TRBD1 (6 bases). V lost 6 bases and J 2 bases, leaving 10 bases between the germline ends. The CDR3 totals 13 residues. Germline V gene lookup returns CDR1 MNHEY and CDR2 SVGEGT. CDR3: CASRQGGQETQYF. In DNA form, the CDR3 reads TGTGCCAGCAGACAGGGCGGGCAAGAGACCCAGTACTTC.

This clonotype has at least ten counts. This chain joins TRBV6-1 and TRBJ2-5; no definite D call. The CDR3 runs to 12 residues. Germline values: CDR1 MNHNS, CDR2 SASEGT. V lost 6 bases and J 1 base, leaving 6 bases between the germline ends. The CDR3 bases are TGTGCCAGCAGGAAATCCCAAGAGACCCAGTACTTC. It specifies CASRKSQETQYF.

This clonotype was seen many times. This chain uses TRBV2 with TRBJ2-3; 8 positions agree with TRBD1. The V gene's germline CDR1 is SNHLY and CDR2 FYNNEI. CDR3 length: 14 amino acids. V gave up 10 bases and J gave up 6 bases; unmatched junction bases: 12. CDR3 sequence: CATAQGAGSDTQYF. The CDR3 nucleotides read TGTGCCACTGCTCAGGGGGCGGGAAGTGATACGCAGTATTTT.

The gene calls are TRBV28 and TRBJ2-2; D not resolved. Trimming shortened V by 9 bases and J by 9 bases, and 17 bases separated the two germline ends. This CDR3 has 13 residues. In germline, CDR1 is MDHEN, CDR2 SYDVKM. The CDR3 reads CASTLKGFRELFF. The CDR3 region has the DNA TGTGCCAGTACCCTGAAAGGATTCAGGGAGCTGTTTTTT. The entire variable domain, with the rest obtained from reference TRBV28 and TRBJ2-2, is as follows: DVKVTQSSRYLVKRTGEKVFLECVQDMDHENMFWYRQDPGLGLRLIYFSYDVKMKEKGDIPEGYSVSREKKERFSLILESASTNQTSMYLCASTLKGFRELFFGEGSRLTVL.

The sample holds a few counts of this clonotype. The rearrangement joins TRBV19 to TRBJ1-5; no firm D call. The CDR3 totals 15 residues. Germline values: CDR1 LNHDA, CDR2 SQIVND (reference sequence). V gave up 7 bases and J gave up 1 base, with 14 bases separating them. This chain's CDR3 is CASTPSTGSNQPQHF. The DNA of the CDR3 is TGTGCCAGTACCCCATCTACGGGCAGCAATCAGCCCCAGCATTTT.

This clonotype was counted between two and nine times. The rearrangement links TRBV12-3 or TRBV12-4 to TRBJ2-1, with 14 bases that match TRBD2. J gave up 1 base and V 6 bases, and 2 bases lay outside the gene matches. CDR3 length: 16 residues. The DNA for the CDR3 is TGTGCCAGCAGCCGGACTAGCGGGGGGTCCTACAATGAGCAGTTCTTC. Residues: CASSRTSGGSYNEQFF.

CDR3 in DNA: TGTGCCAGCAGTTTACTGTACCAAGAGACCCAGTACTTC. It codes for CASSLLYQETQYF. The genes are TRBV6-1 and TRBJ2-5; D ambiguous. Deletions cut 5 bases from V and 0 bases from J, with 7 bases between. The germline CDR1 and CDR2 sequences are MNHNS and SASEGT. The CDR3 covers 13 residues.

This clonotype occurred many times. The chain recombines TRBV7-9 with TRBJ2-1, with a possible D match to TRBD1 (7 bases). The CDR3 contains 17 residues. Germline values: CDR1 SEHNR, CDR2 FQNEAQ (reference sequence). The V end lost 1 base, the J end lost 0 bases, and 13 bases lay between the germline ends. CDR3 nucleotide sequence: TGTGCCAGCAGCTTAGGGCAGGGGGGTATCTCCTACAATGAGCAGTTCTTC. This encodes CASSLGQGGISYNEQFF.

This clonotype was observed a few times. The chain uses TRBV3-1 and TRBJ2-6; no clear D gene. CDR3 length: 17 amino acids. Looked up from germline, CDR1 is LGHDT and CDR2 is YNNKEL (reference sequence). V lost 1 base to trimming and J lost 0 bases, with 10 bases between them. In nucleotides, the CDR3 is TGTGCCAGCAGCCAAGTTCAGACGACCTCTGGGGCCAACGTCCTGACTTTC. Protein: CASSQVQTTSGANVLTF.

The chain is built from TRBV11-2 and TRBJ2-7, with D perhaps matching TRBD2 (5 bases). Germline CDR1 SGHAT, CDR2 FQNNGV. V was pared by 3 bases and J by 4 bases, with 13 bases between. The CDR3 consists of 14 residues. The DNA for the CDR3 is TGTGCCAGCAGCTTGACGTCCGGGGAATACGAGCAGTACTTC. Its protein product is CASSLTSGEYEQYF.

The chain uses TRBV20-1 and TRBJ2-7, with D tentatively TRBD2 (5 bases). Germline assignment: CDR1 DFQATT and CDR2 SNEGSKA (reference sequence). V lost 3 bases to trimming and J lost 0 bases, with 12 bases between them. The CDR3 loop spans 14 amino acids. CDR3: CSARAYEGSYEQYF. Here the CDR3 DNA reads TGCAGTGCTAGGGCCTATGAGGGCTCCTACGAGCAGTACTTC.

The chain is built from TRBV7-2 and TRBJ1-3; D is perhaps TRBD1 (6 bases). This CDR3 has 15 residues. Germline values: CDR1 SGHTA, CDR2 FQGNSA. The V and J ends lost 3 bases and 6 bases respectively, with 15 bases between them. The CDR3 region is CASSFSGGRANTIYF. CDR3 nucleotides: TGTGCCAGCAGCTTCTCCGGGGGGCGCGCAAACACCATATATTTT.

As regards this clonotype: One junction end disagrees with the germline gene, perhaps due to a read error. The rearrangement links TRBV5-1 to TRBJ2-1, with 10 bases that match TRBD2. The CDR3 is 14 residues long. Germline V lookup: CDR1 SGHRS, CDR2 YFSETQ. The CDR3 protein is CASKPGLANNEQFF. CDR3 coding DNA: TGTGCCAGCAAGCCGGGACTAGCGAACAATGAGCAGTTCTTC. The full variable domain, in which reference TRBV5-1 and TRBJ2-1 provide the parts outside the CDR3, is KAGVTQTPRYLIKTRGQQVTLSCSPISGHRSVSWYQQTPGQGLQFLFEYFSETQRNKGNFPGRFSGRQFSNSRSEMNVSTLELGDSALYLCASKPGLANNEQFFGPGTRLTVL.

This clonotype was counted many times. The chain combines TRBV5-1 with TRBJ2-5, with D hard to call. This CDR3 spans 12 amino acids. CDR1 is SGHRS, CDR2 YFSETQ, per germline. With 0 bases removed from V and 5 bases from J, the gap between germline ends came to 5 bases. The CDR3: CASSLAMETQYF. In nucleotides, the CDR3 is TGCGCCAGCAGCTTGGCCATGGAGACCCAGTACTTC.

In this sample, this clonotype turned up many times. The chain links TRBV11-2 to TRBJ2-5; no definite D call. The CDR3 extends over 14 amino acids. In germline, CDR1 is SGHAT, CDR2 FQNNGV. V dropped 5 bases and J dropped 4 bases, with 14 bases sitting between them. CDR3: CASSKEVVGETQYF. The CDR3 region has the DNA TGTGCCAGCAGCAAAGAAGTGGTTGGAGAGACCCAGTACTTC.

This sequence joins TRBV28 and TRBJ2-2; the match to TRBD2 covers 9 bases. J lost 4 bases, V lost 4 bases, and 4 bases had no gene match. The CDR3 sequence is 15 residues long. Per the germline V gene, CDR1 is MDHEN and CDR2 is SYDVKM. The CDR3 coding sequence is TGTGCCAGCAGTTCGTCTAGCGGGGTCACCGGGGAGCTGTTTTTT. It codes for CASSSSSGVTGELFF.

This clonotype turned up a few times. The chain carries TRBV24-1 and TRBJ1-1, with D possibly being TRBD1 (6 bases). The V and J ends lost 5 bases and 8 bases respectively, with 14 bases between them. There are 13 residues in the CDR3. Germline CDR1 is KGHDR and CDR2 is SFDVKD. In DNA, the CDR3 is TGTGCCACCAGTGGTGCCGGGGGCAGAGAAGCTTTCTTT. Protein: CATSGAGGREAFF.

This clonotype was seen ten or more times. V and J are TRBV27 and TRBJ1-6, with a weak D call TRBD1 (6 bases). The CDR3 spans 16 residues. Germline V gives CDR1 MNHEY, CDR2 SMNVEV (reference sequence). Trimming stripped 5 bases from V and 4 bases from J, with 15 bases between. CDR3 sequence (DNA): TGTGCCAGCAGTCACCCCCGGACAGCTTATAATTCACCCCTCCACTTT. Translation: CASSHPRTAYNSPLHF.

The CDR3 nucleotides read TGTGCCAGCAGTGTCGGGACAGGGGGCTGGAACGAGCAGTACTTC. It translates to CASSVGTGGWNEQYF. This chain connects TRBV2 to TRBJ2-7; 12 bases are a match to TRBD1. With 4 bases clipped from V and 5 bases from J, the junction kept 6 bases outside the gene matches. Germline CDR1 reads SNHLY; CDR2 reads FYNNEI. The CDR3 runs to 15 residues.

This clonotype was found many times. V gene TRBV29-1 combines with J gene TRBJ2-1; 8 bases fit TRBD1. Germline CDR1 reads SQVTM; CDR2 reads ANQGSEA. This CDR3 is built from 14 residues. V trimming: 7 bases; J trimming: 4 bases; junction bases outside the gene matches: 9. This CDR3 is CSAHGQGGYNEQFF. The CDR3 DNA follows: TGCAGCGCTCACGGACAGGGTGGATACAATGAGCAGTTCTTC.

This clonotype was seen ten or more times. The V call is TRBV20-1, the J call TRBJ2-3; a weak D match, TRBD2 (5 bases). The V gene lost 6 bases and the J gene lost 0 bases, with 22 bases spanning the gap. Germline-derived CDR1 and CDR2 are DFQATT and SNEGSKA (reference sequence). This CDR3 comprises 17 residues. The CDR3 protein is CSAKSSVSETSTDTQYF. The DNA of the CDR3 is TGCAGTGCCAAATCTTCAGTTAGCGAAACTAGCACAGATACGCAGTATTTT.

As concerns this clonotype: This may come from a read error, since a much larger clone is one base off. This chain's CDR3 is CASRPLGWGYSEQFF. The DNA of the CDR3 is TGTGCCAGTCGGCCCCTTGGCTGGGGCTACAGTGAGCAGTTCTTC. The J gene is TRBJ2-1, the V gene TRBV12-3 or TRBV12-4, with D perhaps TRBD1 (5 bases). The CDR3 extends over 15 amino acids.